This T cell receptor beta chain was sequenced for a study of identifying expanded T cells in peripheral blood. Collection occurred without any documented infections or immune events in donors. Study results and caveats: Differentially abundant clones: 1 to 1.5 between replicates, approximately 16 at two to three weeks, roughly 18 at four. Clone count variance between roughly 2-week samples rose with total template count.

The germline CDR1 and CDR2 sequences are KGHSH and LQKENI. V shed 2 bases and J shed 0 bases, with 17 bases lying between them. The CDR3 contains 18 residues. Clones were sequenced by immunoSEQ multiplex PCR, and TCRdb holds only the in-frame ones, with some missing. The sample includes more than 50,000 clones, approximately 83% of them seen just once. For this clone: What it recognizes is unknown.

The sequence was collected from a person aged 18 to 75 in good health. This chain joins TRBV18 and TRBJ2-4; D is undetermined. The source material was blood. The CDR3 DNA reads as TGTGCCAGCTCACCAGGGGTTCAGTCAGGATTAGCCAAAAACATTCAGTACTTC. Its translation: CASSPGVQSGLAKNIQYF.